This TCR beta chain was documented in a study of T cell changes during pregnancy in multiple sclerosis. This table comes from immunoSEQ multiplex PCR, and its TCRdb copy is limited to in-frame clones, with some not included. The repertoire includes about 59,000 clones, over 90% of them detected once, and roughly 2.6% sits in the top ten. This CDR3 comprises 18 residues. The germline CDR1 and CDR2 sequences are KGHSH and LQKENI. Losses at the gene ends were 2 bases for V and 9 bases for J; bases not matched to a gene: 10. The rearrangement uses TRBV18 and TRBJ2-1; 16 bases line up with TRBD2. The source was CD8+ T cells from peripheral blood mononuclear cells, collected in the third trimester of pregnancy. The clonotype originates from a female donor with multiple sclerosis, enrolled in a pregnancy study. CDR3 nucleotides: TGTGCCAGCTCACCAGCGGGACTAGCGGGAGGGACCTTCAGTGAGCAGTTCTTC. Its translation is CASSPAGLAGGTFSEQFF.